A single sample gave rise to the 3 T cell receptor beta chains below, sequenced in a study of CD8+ T cells in alopecia areata (dated by TCRdb to the late 2010s). Library prep was done by the immunoSEQ multiplex PCR assay. RNA was extracted from all samples and reverse transcribed into cDNA, which served as template for TCR sequencing. TCRdb retrieved this table from immuneACCESS and kept in-frame rearrangements only. Not all clones are present; in checked studies, unresolved V genes account for under half, and no reason is known for the remainder. The sample profile shows some 110,000 clones; approximately 52% of them were found once. Jointly, the top ten make up more than 25% of the sample. This sample's time point label indicates: roughly 27 days on oral tofacitinib. Per the publication, the treatment or condition label means: oral pan-JAK inhibitor, 5-10 mg twice daily. Sequences were derived from CD8+ T cells sorted from blood, sampled at week 4, from a patient treated with tofacitinib. The receptors here all came from a human donor with alopecia areata.

The chain has TRBV2 and TRBJ2-6; maybe TRBD2 (5 bases). The CDR3 consists of 14 residues. CDR1 and CDR2 from the germline V gene are SNHLY and FYNNEI. Between the trimmed V and J ends, which lost 8 bases and 1 base, there was a span of 9 bases. The CDR3 loop reads CASRGLSGANVLTF. DNA of the CDR3: TGTGCCAGCCGAGGGTTATCTGGGGCCAACGTCCTGACTTTC.

This chain links TRBV29-1 with TRBJ1-1, with D perhaps matching TRBD1 (6 bases). This CDR3 is built from 16 residues. Germline V lookup: CDR1 SQVTM, CDR2 ANQGSEA. Trimming took 6 bases from V and 5 from J, leaving 25 bases between them. CDR3 amino acids: CSVGGGIGNTGTEAFF. The CDR3 region has the DNA TGCAGCGTCGGGGGGGGTATTGGGAACACAGGGACTGAAGCTTTCTTT.

Worth noting for this clone: Other DNA variants within this sample encode the same CDR3. The chain has TRBV29-1 and TRBJ2-7; 7 bases are shared with TRBD1. Trimming at V came to 7 bases and at J to 5 bases, leaving 5 bases not matched to a gene. The CDR3 contains 11 residues. Germline assignment: CDR1 SQVTM and CDR2 ANQGSEA. The CDR3 spells CSASTGHEQYF. The CDR3 nucleotides are TGCAGCGCCTCGACAGGGCACGAGCAGTACTTC.